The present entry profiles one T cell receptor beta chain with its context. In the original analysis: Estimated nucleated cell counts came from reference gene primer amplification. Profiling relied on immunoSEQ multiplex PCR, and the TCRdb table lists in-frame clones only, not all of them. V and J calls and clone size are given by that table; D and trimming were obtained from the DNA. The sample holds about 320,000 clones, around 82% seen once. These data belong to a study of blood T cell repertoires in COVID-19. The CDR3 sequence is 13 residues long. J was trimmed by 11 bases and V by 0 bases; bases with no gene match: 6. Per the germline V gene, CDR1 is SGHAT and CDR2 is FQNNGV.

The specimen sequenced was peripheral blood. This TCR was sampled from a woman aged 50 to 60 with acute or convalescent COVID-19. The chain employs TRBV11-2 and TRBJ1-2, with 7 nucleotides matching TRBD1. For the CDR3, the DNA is TGTGCCAGCAGCTTAGAAGGACAGGTGGGGTACACCTTC. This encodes CASSLEGQVGYTF.